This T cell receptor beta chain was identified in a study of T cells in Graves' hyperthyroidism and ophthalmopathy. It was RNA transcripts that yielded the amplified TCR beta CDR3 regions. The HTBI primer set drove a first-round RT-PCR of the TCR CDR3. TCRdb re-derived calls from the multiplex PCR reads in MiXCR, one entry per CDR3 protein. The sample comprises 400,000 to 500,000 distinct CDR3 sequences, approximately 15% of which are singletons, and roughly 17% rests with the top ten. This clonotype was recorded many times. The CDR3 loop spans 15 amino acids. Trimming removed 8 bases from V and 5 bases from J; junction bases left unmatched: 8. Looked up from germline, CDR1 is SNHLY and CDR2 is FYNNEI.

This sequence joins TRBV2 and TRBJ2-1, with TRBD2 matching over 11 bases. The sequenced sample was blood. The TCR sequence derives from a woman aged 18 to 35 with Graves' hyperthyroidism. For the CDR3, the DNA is TGTGCCAGCTTACCCGGGACTAGCGGCCACAATGAGCAGTTCTTC. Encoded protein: CASLPGTSGHNEQFF.